This record covers a single TCR beta chain. The CDR3 consists of 15 residues. Trimming left V 2 bases short and J 7 bases short, with 14 bases between. Germline V CDR1 and CDR2: MNHNS, SASEGT. The data originate from a study of blood T cell repertoires in COVID-19. Using immunoSEQ multiplex PCR, the repertoire was profiled, and TCRdb retains in-frame clones only, with some absent. The sample carries some 200,000 clones, more than 80% recorded once. The source of this sequence is a woman of 80 years or more with acute or convalescent COVID-19. Specimen: peripheral blood. The genes are TRBV6-1 and TRBJ1-4, with D hard to call. CDR3 sequence: CASSERREGTEKLFF. CDR3 sequence (DNA): TGTGCCAGCAGTGAAAGAAGGGAGGGTACTGAAAAACTGTTTTTT.